This TCR beta chain was profiled in a study of T-cell reconstitution after alpha-beta-depleted transplantation in children. Looked up from germline, CDR1 is MNHNS and CDR2 is SASEGT. This CDR3 is 15 amino acids long. Trimming at V came to 5 bases and at J to 4 bases, leaving 3 bases not matched to a gene. It was with unique molecular identifiers that the TCRbeta library was prepared. TCRdb re-called the PCR reads through MiXCR, storing one row per CDR3 protein. The sample has around 340,000 distinct CDR3 sequences; approximately 12% are singletons. The input for sequencing was PBMCs, taken from the stem cell graft. This rearrangement joins TRBV6-1 to TRBJ2-2, with 11 positions matching TRBD1. This sequence originates from a human donor who donated a stem cell graft to a child with Fanconi anemia. The CDR3 DNA sequence: TGTGCCAGCAGTATTGGACAGGGGGCCACCGGGGAGCTGTTTTTT. Amino acids: CASSIGQGATGELFF.